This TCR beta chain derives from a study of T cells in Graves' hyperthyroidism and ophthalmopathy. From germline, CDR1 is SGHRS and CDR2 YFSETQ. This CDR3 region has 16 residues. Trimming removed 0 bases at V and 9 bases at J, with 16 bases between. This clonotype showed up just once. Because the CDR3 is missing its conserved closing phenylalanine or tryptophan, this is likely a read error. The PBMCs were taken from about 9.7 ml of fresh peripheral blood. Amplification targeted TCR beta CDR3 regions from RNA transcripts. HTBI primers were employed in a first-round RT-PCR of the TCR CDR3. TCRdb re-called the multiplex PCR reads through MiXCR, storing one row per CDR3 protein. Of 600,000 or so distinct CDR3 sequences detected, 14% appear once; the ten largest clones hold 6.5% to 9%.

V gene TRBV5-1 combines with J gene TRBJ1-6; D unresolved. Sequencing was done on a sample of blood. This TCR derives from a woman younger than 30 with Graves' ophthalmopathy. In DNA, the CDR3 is TGCGCCAGCAGCTTGGAGCCAGATCTTGGATTTTCACCCCTCCACTCT. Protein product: CASSLEPDLGFSPLHS.